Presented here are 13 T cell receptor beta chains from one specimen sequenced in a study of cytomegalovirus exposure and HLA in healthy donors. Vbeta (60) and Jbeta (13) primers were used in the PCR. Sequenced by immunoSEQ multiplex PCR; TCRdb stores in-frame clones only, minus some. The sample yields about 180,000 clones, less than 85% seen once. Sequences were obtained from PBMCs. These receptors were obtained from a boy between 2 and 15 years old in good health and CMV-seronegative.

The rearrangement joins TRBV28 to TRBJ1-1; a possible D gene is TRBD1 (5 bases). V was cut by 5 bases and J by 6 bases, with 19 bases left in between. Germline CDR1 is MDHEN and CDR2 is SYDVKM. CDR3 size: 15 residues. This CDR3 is CASSPLPRGKAEAFF. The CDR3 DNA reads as TGTGCCAGCAGTCCATTACCACGGGGGAAGGCTGAAGCTTTCTTT. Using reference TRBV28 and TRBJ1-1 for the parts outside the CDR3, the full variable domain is DVKVTQSSRYLVKRTGEKVFLECVQDMDHENMFWYRQDPGLGLRLIYFSYDVKMKEKGDIPEGYSVSREKKERFSLILESASTNQTSMYLCASSPLPRGKAEAFFGQGTRLTVV.

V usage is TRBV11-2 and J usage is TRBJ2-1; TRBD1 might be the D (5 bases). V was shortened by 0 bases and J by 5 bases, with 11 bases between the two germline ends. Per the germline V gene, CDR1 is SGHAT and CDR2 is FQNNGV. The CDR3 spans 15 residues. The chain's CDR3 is CASSLEPWTHNEQFF. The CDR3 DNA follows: TGTGCCAGCAGCTTAGAACCCTGGACACACAATGAGCAGTTCTTC.

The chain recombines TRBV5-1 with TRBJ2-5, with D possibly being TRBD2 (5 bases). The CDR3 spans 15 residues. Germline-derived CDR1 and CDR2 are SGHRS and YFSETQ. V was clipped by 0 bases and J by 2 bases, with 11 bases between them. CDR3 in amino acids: CASSLGAGDQETQYF. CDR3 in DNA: TGCGCCAGCAGCTTGGGAGCCGGGGATCAAGAGACCCAGTACTTC.

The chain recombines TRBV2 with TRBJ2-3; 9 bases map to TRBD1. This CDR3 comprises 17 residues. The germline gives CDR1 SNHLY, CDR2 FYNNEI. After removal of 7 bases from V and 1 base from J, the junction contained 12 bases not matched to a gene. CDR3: CASILAWDRARTDTQYF. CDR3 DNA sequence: TGTGCCAGCATCTTAGCCTGGGACAGGGCGCGCACAGATACGCAGTATTTT.

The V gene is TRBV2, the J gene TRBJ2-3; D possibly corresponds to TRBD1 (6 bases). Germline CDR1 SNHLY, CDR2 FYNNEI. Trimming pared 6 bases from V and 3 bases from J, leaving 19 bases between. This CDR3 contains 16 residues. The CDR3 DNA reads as TGTGCCAGCAGCGAGGGGGACGCACTGAAAACAGATACGCAGTATTTT. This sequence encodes CASSEGDALKTDTQYF. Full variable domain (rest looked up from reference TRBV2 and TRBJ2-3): EPEVTQTPSHQVTQMGQEVILRCVPISNHLYFYWYRQILGQKVEFLVSFYNNEISEKSEIFDDQFSVERPDGSNFTLKIRSTKLEDSAMYFCASSEGDALKTDTQYFGPGTRLTVL.

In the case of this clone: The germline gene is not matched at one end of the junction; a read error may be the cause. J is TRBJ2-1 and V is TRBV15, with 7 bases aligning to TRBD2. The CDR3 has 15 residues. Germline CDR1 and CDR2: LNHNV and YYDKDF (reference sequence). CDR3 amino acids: CATSERAGERNEQFF. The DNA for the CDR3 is TGTGCCACCAGCGAAAGGGCGGGGGAGCGGAATGAACAGTTCTTC.

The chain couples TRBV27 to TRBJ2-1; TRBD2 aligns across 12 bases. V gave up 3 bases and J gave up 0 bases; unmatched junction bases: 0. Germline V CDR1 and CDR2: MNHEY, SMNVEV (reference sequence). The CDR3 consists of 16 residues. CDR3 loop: CASSLTSGSSYNEQFF. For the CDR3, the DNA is TGTGCCAGCAGTTTGACTAGCGGGAGCTCCTACAATGAGCAGTTCTTC.

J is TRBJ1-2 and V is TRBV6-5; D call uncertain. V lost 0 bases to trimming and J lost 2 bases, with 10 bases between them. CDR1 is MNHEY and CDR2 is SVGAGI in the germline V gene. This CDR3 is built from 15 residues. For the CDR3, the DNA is TGTGCCAGCAGTTACTCGAATGTAGTGAACTATGGCTACACCTTC. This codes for CASSYSNVVNYGYTF.

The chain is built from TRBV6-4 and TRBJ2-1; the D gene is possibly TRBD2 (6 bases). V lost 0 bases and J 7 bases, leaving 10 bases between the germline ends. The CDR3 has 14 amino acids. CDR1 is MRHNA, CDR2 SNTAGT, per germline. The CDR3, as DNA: TGTGCCAGCAGTGACTCTCAGGGAGGTAATGAGCAGTTCTTC. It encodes CASSDSQGGNEQFF.

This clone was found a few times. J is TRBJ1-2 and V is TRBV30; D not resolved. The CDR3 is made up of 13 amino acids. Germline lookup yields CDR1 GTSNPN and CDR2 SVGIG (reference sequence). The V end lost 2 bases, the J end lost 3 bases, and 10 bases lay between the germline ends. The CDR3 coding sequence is TGTGCCTGGAGTCCCGGGTTAGACTATGGCTACACCTTC. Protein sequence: CAWSPGLDYGYTF. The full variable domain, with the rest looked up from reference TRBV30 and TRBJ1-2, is SQTIHQWPATLVQPVGSPLSLECTVEGTSNPNLYWYRQAAGRGLQLLFYSVGIGQISSEVPQNLSASRPQDRQFILSSKKLLLSDSGFYLCAWSPGLDYGYTFGSGTRLTVV.

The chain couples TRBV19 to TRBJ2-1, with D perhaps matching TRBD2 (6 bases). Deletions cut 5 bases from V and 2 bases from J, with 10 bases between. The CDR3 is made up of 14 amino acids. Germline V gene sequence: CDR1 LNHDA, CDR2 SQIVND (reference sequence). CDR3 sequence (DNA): TGTGCCAGTAGTGAGGTAGCGGCCTACAATGAGCAGTTCTTC. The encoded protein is CASSEVAAYNEQFF.

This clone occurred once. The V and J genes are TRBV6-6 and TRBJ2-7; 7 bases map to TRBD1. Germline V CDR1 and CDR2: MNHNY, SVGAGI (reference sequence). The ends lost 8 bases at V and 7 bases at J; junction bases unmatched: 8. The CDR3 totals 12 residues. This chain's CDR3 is CASGEGAEEQYV. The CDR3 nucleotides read TGTGCCAGCGGTGAGGGGGCGGAAGAGCAGTACGTC.

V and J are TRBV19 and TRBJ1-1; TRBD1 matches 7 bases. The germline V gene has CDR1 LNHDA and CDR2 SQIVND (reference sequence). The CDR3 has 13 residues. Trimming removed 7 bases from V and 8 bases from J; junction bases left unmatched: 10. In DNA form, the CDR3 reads TGTGCCAGTACCCTTTCAGACAGGGTCGAAGCTTTCTTT. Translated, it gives CASTLSDRVEAFF.